Presented here are 31 T cell receptor beta chains from one specimen sequenced in a study of blood T cells in healthy people across ages. A sample-barcoded 5' primer and a J-beta primer mix were used in a second PCR of about 7 to 12 cycles. TCRdb itself ran the 5' RACE reads through MiXCR, one entry per CDR3 protein. Here the sample spans 550,000 to 750,000 distinct CDR3 sequences, around a fifth being singletons. The specimen was blood. The receptor source for this set is a man between 65 and 79 years old in good health.

Points on this clonotype: The final CDR3 position lacks the conserved phenylalanine or tryptophan, pointing to a likely read error. This chain uses TRBV12-3 or TRBV12-4 with TRBJ2-3; possibly TRBD1 for D (7 bases). The CDR3 length is 19 residues. The CDR3 protein is CASRAAGGGARGRADMQYS. As DNA, the CDR3 is TGTGCCAGCAGAGCCGCAGGGGGAGGCGCTAGGGGGAGAGCAGATATGCAGTATTCT.

A few counts support this clonotype. The rearrangement uses TRBV28 and TRBJ2-7; a weak D match, TRBD2 (6 bases). Germline CDR1 and CDR2: MDHEN and SYDVKM. V was clipped by 6 bases and J by 6 bases, with 18 bases between them. CDR3 size: 14 residues. CDR3 residues: CASREAGPVSEQYF. CDR3 in DNA: TGTGCCAGCAGGGAAGCGGGTCCCGTATCCGAGCAGTACTTC.

The CDR3 sequence is CSARVGQRSSYNEQFF. The CDR3 region has the DNA TGCAGTGCTAGAGTAGGCCAAAGGAGCTCCTACAATGAGCAGTTCTTC. This chain joins TRBV20-1 and TRBJ2-1, with D unresolved. The CDR3 has 16 amino acids. The V gene's germline CDR1 is DFQATT and CDR2 SNEGSKA (reference sequence). V was clipped by 1 base and J by 0 bases, with 13 bases between them.

The chain carries TRBV12-3 or TRBV12-4 and TRBJ2-1, with 7 positions matching TRBD2. The CDR3 sequence is 14 residues long. Losses at the gene ends were 10 bases for V and 4 bases for J; bases not matched to a gene: 10. The CDR3 region has the DNA TGTGCCATCCGAGGGACTAACGGATACAATGAGCAGTTCTTC. It specifies CAIRGTNGYNEQFF.

This clonotype occurred a few times. This chain uses TRBV7-2 with TRBJ2-3; D not certain. CDR1 and CDR2 from the germline V gene are SGHTA and FQGNSA. The CDR3 runs to 13 residues. Trimming removed 11 bases from V and 5 bases from J, with 17 bases in between. This chain's CDR3 is CASSAPPVDTQYF. CDR3 bases: TGTGCCTCGTCGGCTCCCCCCGTAGATACGCAGTATTTT. Together with reference TRBV7-2 and TRBJ2-3, the CDR3 gives the full variable domain: GAGVSQSPSNKVTEKGKDVELRCDPISGHTALYWYRQSLGQGLEFLIYFQGNSAPDKSGLPSDRFSAERTGGSVSTLTIQRTQQEDSAVYLCASSAPPVDTQYFGPGTRLTVL.

This clonotype was detected many times. The genes are TRBV12-3 or TRBV12-4 and TRBJ1-5; D is possibly TRBD1 (6 bases). V was trimmed by 6 bases and J by 6 bases, leaving 15 bases between them. CDR3 size: 14 residues. The CDR3 region is CASRWDNSGQPQHF. Here the CDR3 DNA reads TGTGCCAGCAGATGGGACAACAGCGGTCAGCCCCAGCATTTT.

This clonotype is large in the sample. This sequence joins TRBV12-3 or TRBV12-4 and TRBJ2-7, with D perhaps matching TRBD2 (6 bases). The ends were cut back, 1 base at V and 4 bases at J, with 17 bases in the middle. The CDR3 is made up of 16 amino acids. CDR3 bases: TGTGCCAGCAGTTTAGATTGGAGTGGGGGGATATACGAGCAGTACTTC. Translation: CASSLDWSGGIYEQYF.

This clonotype was seen more than once but under ten times. The chain combines TRBV20-1 with TRBJ1-2; D unclear. This CDR3 is built from 13 residues. The germline V gene has CDR1 DFQATT and CDR2 SNEGSKA (reference sequence). Trimming removed 2 bases at V and 2 bases at J, with 9 bases between. CDR3 residues: CSARRTENYGYTF. Here the CDR3 DNA reads TGCAGTGCTAGACGGACGGAGAACTATGGCTACACCTTC.

This clonotype was seen at least ten times. The DNA for the CDR3 is TGTGCCAGCAGTTTGAATCTAGCCAAAAACATTCAGTACTTC. It codes for CASSLNLAKNIQYF. This sequence joins TRBV12-3 or TRBV12-4 and TRBJ2-4, with D unclear. Trimming cost V 3 bases and J 0 bases, with 6 bases left between them. The CDR3 has 14 residues.

J is TRBJ2-1 and V is TRBV11-1; tentative D call: TRBD1 (6 bases). The assigned J gene may be wrong: the sequence end matches TRBJ2-7 better. CDR1 is SGHAT and CDR2 is FQDESV in the germline V gene (reference sequence). The CDR3 has 13 amino acids. The CDR3 is CASSGDILYEQYF. CDR3 DNA: TGTGCCAGCAGCGGGGACATCCTCTACGAGCAGTACTTC.

This clonotype was detected a few times. The chain couples TRBV7-9 to TRBJ1-4; TRBD1 is a possible D gene (5 bases). This CDR3 has 15 amino acids. Deletions cut 1 base from V and 7 bases from J, with 13 bases between. CDR1 is SEHNR, CDR2 FQNEAQ, per germline (reference sequence). CDR3 in DNA: TGTGCCAGCAGCTTAGTGCCCCAGGGAGGTGAAAAACTGTTTTTT. Translated: CASSLVPQGGEKLFF.

This clonotype was picked up many times. This sequence joins TRBV29-1 and TRBJ1-2; no firm D call. The CDR3 has 14 amino acids. Per germline, CDR1 SQVTM and CDR2 ANQGSEA. V was clipped by 4 bases and J by 4 bases, with 16 bases between them. The CDR3 spells CSVGAEGRGYGYTF. The CDR3 region has the DNA TGCAGCGTTGGTGCCGAAGGGAGAGGCTATGGCTACACCTTC.

This clonotype was seen only a few times. This chain joins TRBV6-2 or TRBV6-3 and TRBJ2-7; tentatively, D is TRBD1 (6 bases). With 7 bases removed from V and 7 bases from J, the gap between germline ends came to 17 bases. CDR3 length: 13 amino acids. CDR1 and CDR2 from the germline V gene are MNHEY and SVGEGT. For the CDR3, the DNA is TGTGCCAGCACGGACAGCCTACCGAGGGAGCAGTACTTC. Translated, it gives CASTDSLPREQYF.

The J gene is TRBJ2-1, the V gene TRBV3-1; 7 bases map to TRBD1. The CDR3 totals 14 residues. The germline V gene has CDR1 LGHDT and CDR2 YNNKEL (reference sequence). After removal of 3 bases from V and 5 bases from J, the junction contained 4 bases not matched to a gene. The CDR3 nucleotides are TGTGCCAGCAGCCATCGGGGACAGAACAATGAGCAGTTCTTC. Its protein is CASSHRGQNNEQFF.

The chain uses TRBV28 and TRBJ2-7, with D possibly TRBD1 on 6 matching bases. The CDR3 contains 12 residues. V gave up 8 bases and J gave up 2 bases, with 10 bases separating them. Germline V gives CDR1 MDHEN, CDR2 SYDVKM. Written as DNA, the CDR3 is TGTGCCAGCGTCAGGGACACCTACGAGCAGTACTTC. Its protein is CASVRDTYEQYF.

This clonotype was seen a handful of times. This chain uses TRBV18 with TRBJ2-1; 8 nucleotides match TRBD2. J was trimmed by 4 bases and V by 3 bases; bases with no gene match: 5. Germline V gene sequence: CDR1 KGHSH, CDR2 LQKENI. CDR3 length equals 15 residues. The CDR3 loop is CASSPTGTSYNEQFF. The CDR3 bases are TGTGCCAGCTCACCCACCGGGACTAGTTACAATGAGCAGTTCTTC.

The chain has TRBV29-1 and TRBJ1-3, with D hard to call. The CDR3 consists of 14 residues. V shed 6 bases and J shed 0 bases, with 12 bases lying between them. Germline-derived CDR1 and CDR2 are SQVTM and ANQGSEA. CDR3 sequence (DNA): TGCAGCGTCGTTCGTATCCCCTCTGGAAACACCATATATTTT. It is translated as CSVVRIPSGNTIYF.

CDR3 region: CSARRQAVVEQYF. CDR3 nucleotide sequence: TGCAGTGCTCGACGCCAGGCTGTGGTTGAGCAGTACTTC. J is TRBJ2-7 and V is TRBV20-1, with D unclear. This CDR3 spans 13 amino acids. Trimming cost V 5 bases and J 7 bases, with 18 bases left between them. CDR1 and CDR2 (germline): DFQATT, SNEGSKA (reference sequence).

This clonotype was detected many times. The chain recombines TRBV28 with TRBJ1-2, with D tentatively TRBD1 (5 bases). The V and J ends lost 4 bases and 0 bases respectively, with 12 bases between them. The CDR3 runs 15 residues. Germline lookup yields CDR1 MDHEN and CDR2 SYDVKM. Here the CDR3 reads CASSSAQESNYGYTF. CDR3 DNA: TGTGCCAGCAGTTCTGCACAGGAGTCTAACTATGGCTACACCTTC.

This clonotype was seen ten or more times. The chain is built from TRBV18 and TRBJ2-7; the match to TRBD1 covers 11 bases. The J segment lost 3 bases and the V segment lost 5 bases, leaving 3 bases of the junction unmatched. Per germline, CDR1 KGHSH and CDR2 LQKENI. The CDR3 is made up of 14 amino acids. The CDR3 region is CASSVGTGGYEQYF. CDR3 nucleotide sequence: TGTGCCAGCTCAGTGGGGACAGGGGGCTACGAGCAGTACTTC.

This rearrangement joins TRBV20-1 to TRBJ1-4; D is uncertain. The CDR3 is 12 amino acids. CDR1 is DFQATT and CDR2 is SNEGSKA in the germline V gene (reference sequence). V was clipped by 6 bases and J by 5 bases, with 10 bases between them. The CDR3: CSAQKGNEKLFF. The CDR3 bases are TGCAGTGCCCAAAAGGGAAATGAAAAACTGTTTTTT.

This chain connects TRBV12-5 to TRBJ2-2; D is perhaps TRBD2 (5 bases). The CDR3 loop spans 13 amino acids. With 1 base removed from V and 7 bases from J, the gap between germline ends came to 7 bases. Germline CDR1 LGHNT, CDR2 FRNRAP. CDR3 DNA sequence: TGTGCTAGTGGTTTGGACGGGGACGGGGAGCTGTTTTTT. It codes for CASGLDGDGELFF.

This clonotype was observed at least ten times. This rearrangement joins TRBV6-1 to TRBJ2-1; tentatively, D is TRBD1 (5 bases). The CDR3 extends over 15 amino acids. Looked up from germline, CDR1 is MNHNS and CDR2 is SASEGT. Trimming cost V 7 bases and J 5 bases, with 18 bases left between them. CDR3 sequence: CASIDHRSSDNEQFF. The CDR3 coding sequence is TGTGCCAGCATCGACCACAGGAGTTCCGACAATGAGCAGTTCTTC.

This chain connects TRBV12-3 or TRBV12-4 to TRBJ1-1; no clear D gene. The CDR3 sequence is 15 residues long. Between the trimmed V and J ends, which lost 2 bases and 3 bases, there was a span of 13 bases. The CDR3 nucleotides read TGTGCCAGCAGTTTAATGGGGAGTAGTGACACTGAAGCTTTCTTT. Amino acid sequence: CASSLMGSSDTEAFF.

The V and J genes are TRBV3-1 and TRBJ2-7; 7 bases match TRBD1. V trimming: 4 bases; J trimming: 7 bases; junction bases outside the gene matches: 7. The CDR3 is made up of 13 amino acids. Germline V lookup: CDR1 LGHDT, CDR2 YNNKEL (reference sequence). The CDR3 nucleotides are TGTGCCAGCAGCCCTAGGGGGCAGGGAGAGCAGTACTTC. This codes for CASSPRGQGEQYF.

This clonotype was counted a few times. The rearrangement uses TRBV7-8 and TRBJ2-5; D gene ambiguous. TRBJ2-1 explains the end of the DNA better; the J call may be wrong. The CDR3 spans 16 residues. Germline V lookup: CDR1 SGHVS, CDR2 FQNEAQ. This CDR3 reads CASSLDRPPAPNEQFF. Written as DNA, the CDR3 is TGTGCCAGCAGCTTAGACCGTCCCCCCGCCCCCAATGAGCAGTTCTTC.

V and J are TRBV6-1 and TRBJ1-1; the D is unclear. Germline V gene data show CDR1 as MNHNS and CDR2 as SASEGT. CDR3 length: 11 residues. V shed 8 bases and J shed 6 bases, with 10 bases lying between them. DNA for the CDR3: TGTGCCAGCCCTACGTATTCTGAAGCTTTCTTT. It encodes CASPTYSEAFF.

The J gene is TRBJ1-6, the V gene TRBV6-1, with a tentative D call TRBD1 (5 bases). CDR3 length: 14 residues. Trimming removed 7 bases at V and 8 bases at J, with 15 bases between. CDR1 and CDR2 from the germline V gene are MNHNS and SASEGT. In nucleotides, the CDR3 is TGTGCCAGCAAGAAGACAGACTACGATTCACCCCTCCACTTT. Translated, it gives CASKKTDYDSPLHF.

This sequence joins TRBV12-5 and TRBJ2-7, with D perhaps matching TRBD1 (7 bases). The V and J ends lost 4 bases and 1 base respectively, with 14 bases between them. This CDR3 is built from 15 residues. Germline V CDR1 and CDR2: LGHNT, FRNRAP. CDR3 in DNA: TGTGCTAGTGGTTATAGACAGGGACTTTCCTACGAGCAGTACTTC. It codes for CASGYRQGLSYEQYF.

This clonotype was seen more than once but under ten times. The chain is built from TRBV9 and TRBJ2-3; TRBD2 aligns across 7 bases. J gave up 5 bases and V 0 bases, and 6 bases lay outside the gene matches. CDR3 length: 15 residues. Germline CDR1 SGDLS, CDR2 YYNGEE. The CDR3 sequence: CASSVVAGVVDTQYF. As DNA, the CDR3 is TGTGCCAGCAGCGTAGTTGCGGGAGTTGTAGATACGCAGTATTTT.

The chain joins TRBV3-1 to TRBJ2-7, with unresolved D. The DNA end is a closer match to TRBJ2-5, so the J assignment may be wrong. The germline V gene encodes CDR1 LGHDT and CDR2 YNNKEL (reference sequence). This CDR3 has 13 amino acids. CDR3 in DNA: TGTGCCAGCAGCCAAGACCTATCGGGGACCCAGTACTTC. Its protein product is CASSQDLSGTQYF.